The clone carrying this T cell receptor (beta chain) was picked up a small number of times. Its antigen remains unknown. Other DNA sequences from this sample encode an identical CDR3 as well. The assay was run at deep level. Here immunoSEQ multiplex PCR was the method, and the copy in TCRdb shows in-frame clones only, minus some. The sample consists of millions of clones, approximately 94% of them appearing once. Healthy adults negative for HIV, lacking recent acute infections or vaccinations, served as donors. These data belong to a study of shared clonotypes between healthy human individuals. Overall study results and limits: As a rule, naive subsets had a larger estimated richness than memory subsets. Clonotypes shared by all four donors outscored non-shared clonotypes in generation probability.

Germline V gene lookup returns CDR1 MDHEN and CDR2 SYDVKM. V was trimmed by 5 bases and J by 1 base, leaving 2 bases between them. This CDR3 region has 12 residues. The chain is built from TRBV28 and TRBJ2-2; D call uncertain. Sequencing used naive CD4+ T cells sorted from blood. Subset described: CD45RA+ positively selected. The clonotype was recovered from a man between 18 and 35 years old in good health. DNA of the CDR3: TGTGCCAGCAGTCGGAACACCGGGGAGCTGTTTTTT. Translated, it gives CASSRNTGELFF.